This T cell receptor (beta chain) was identified in a study of neoadjuvant nivolumab and ipilimumab in lung cancer (dated by TCRdb to 2018 to 2021). Notes on the research overall: Nivolumab was given at 3 mg/kg intravenously on days 1, 15 and 29, and the combination arm added ipilimumab 1 mg/kg on day 1 only. A total of 40 to 45 patients with operable NSCLC were treated in the trial, with around 23 randomized to nivolumab monotherapy and about 20 randomized to nivolumab plus ipilimumab. Seven patients had matched pretherapy and resected tumor pairs analyzed, with four treated with nivolumab and three with nivolumab plus ipilimumab. The primary endpoint of the trial was the rate of major pathologic response (MPR) in the intention-to-treat population of each study arm. The study compared TCR repertoires in pretherapy (baseline) peripheral blood with TCR repertoires in tumors resected at surgery after neoadjuvant immune checkpoint blockade.

As regards this clone: What antigen it recognizes has not been identified. The record has no base qualities; no much larger clone is one base away.

Read against the paper, the sample's time point label means: at surgical resection after neoadjuvant nivolumab +/- ipilimumab. Samples were obtained from the phase 2 randomized NEOSTAR trial, in which neoadjuvant nivolumab or nivolumab plus ipilimumab followed by surgery was tested in operable NSCLC. Uninvolved lung adjacent to the tumor was collected at resection and used as a matched non-tumor comparison for the TCR repertoires of resected tumors. Overall study outcomes, separate from this receptor: A small number of samples underwent TCR sequencing. No significant correlation was found between TCR clonality and pathologic tumor regression, and only a single major-pathologic-response sample was available for the analysis of TCR clonality versus pathologic tumor regression. Greater TCR richness and clonality were observed in resected tumors than in tumor-adjacent uninvolved lung, and increases were observed in more dual-therapy-treated tumors. A positive correlation was observed between pretherapy blood TCR richness and richness in tumors resected after neoadjuvant therapy (Spearman R ≈ 0.8). Tumor T-cell richness and clonality rose from pretherapy to surgery in three of three dual-therapy tumors but in only two of four nivolumab-treated tumors.

The library was obtained by the immunoSEQ multiplex PCR assay. The authors' analysis ran thus. Repertoires were summarized by richness and clonality, and significantly expanded and contracted clones were identified between pre- and post-therapy samples. TCRdb took this table from immuneACCESS and kept in-frame rearrangements with V and J called. Such tables lack part of the clones; where checked against another copy, unresolved V genes explain under half of the gap, and the rest is unexplained. The D gene and trimming were derived from the DNA, and the V and J assignments and clone size from that table. Present in this sample are 6,500 to 9,000 clones, 70% to 80% of which were seen just once. More than 6.5% of the sample is held by the ten biggest clonotypes. Sequenced here: adjacent normal lung tissue, sampled after neoadjuvant nivolumab, alone or with ipilimumab, at or shortly before surgery. The TCR comes from an adult with non-small cell lung cancer.

The CDR3 region: CSVDSDLRGYTF. Here is the DNA: TGCAGCGTTGATTCGGACCTGAGGGGCTACACCTTC. The chain is assembled from TRBV29-1 and TRBJ1-2; the D gene is unclear. The CDR3 contains 12 residues, cysteine and phenylalanine counted. Solely the CDR3 DNA is kept, with 36 bases framed from the first base. The junction shows trimming of 3 bases on V and 8 bases on J, plus 13 bases between the germline ends. From a lookup of the germline V gene, CDR1 and CDR2 are SQVTM and ANQGSEA.